Presented here are 5 T cell receptor beta chains from one specimen sequenced in a study of regulatory T cells in long-lasting Graves disease (dated by TCRdb to about 2021). Per the publication, the time point label means: newly diagnosed GD, antithyroid drugs for less than 3 months. RNA was extracted from PBMCs in TRIzol for both TCR sequencing and RNA sequencing. Libraries were made using multiplex PCR. Data came from an Illumina HiSeq 4000. TCR beta libraries were built with iRepertoire HTBI primers and Arm-PCR amplification of CDR3 regions. TCRdb reanalyzed the raw reads on its own, using fastp at Q25 for trimming and MiXCR for clone calling, and kept in-frame beta chains. When rows share a CDR3 protein, they turn into one entry using the most common DNA and genes. This sample has about 350,000 distinct CDR3 sequences in its table, and roughly 15% of those were observed once. In total, the top ten clones hold roughly 21% of the sample.

Another study also made use of these data, one on T cells in Graves' hyperthyroidism and ophthalmopathy.

Source: peripheral blood mononuclear cells (PBMCs), taken at new diagnosis, from a patient treated with antithyroid drugs. These receptors were collected from a young woman with Graves disease. Donor details come from another sample of the same person, matched by shared clones.

CDR3 loop: CASSDVRYEQFF. The CDR3, as DNA: TGTGCCAGCAGTGACGTAAGATATGAGCAGTTCTTC. V usage is TRBV6-1 and J usage is TRBJ2-1; D gene uncertain. This CDR3 comprises 12 residues. Trimming pared 3 bases from V and 8 bases from J, leaving 8 bases between. The V gene's germline CDR1 is MNHNS and CDR2 SASEGT.

This clonotype was seen repeatedly, ten times or more. V and J are TRBV7-9 and TRBJ2-1; 8 positions agree with TRBD2. This CDR3 contains 16 residues. V was clipped by 1 base and J by 0 bases; unmatched bases: 2. In germline, CDR1 is SEHNR, CDR2 FQNEAQ (reference sequence). The CDR3 sequence is CASSLVAGSSYNEQFF. As DNA, the CDR3 is TGTGCCAGCAGCTTAGTAGCGGGGAGCTCCTACAATGAGCAGTTCTTC.

This clonotype was seen many times. The chain links TRBV13 to TRBJ2-1; D is unresolved. Trimming left V 5 bases short and J 0 bases short, with 14 bases between. The CDR3 consists of 16 residues. In germline, CDR1 is PRHDT, CDR2 FYEKMQ (reference sequence). CDR3 residues: CASSHPSINSYNEQFF. DNA of the CDR3: TGTGCCAGCAGCCACCCCTCAATTAACTCCTACAATGAGCAGTTCTTC.

This chain connects TRBV5-6 to TRBJ2-4, with unresolved D. Per germline, CDR1 SGHDT and CDR2 YYEEEE. Trimming shortened V by 4 bases and J by 1 base, and 9 bases separated the two germline ends. CDR3 length: 14 amino acids. The CDR3 reads CASSLASAKNIQYF. CDR3 DNA: TGTGCCAGCAGCCTCGCGTCGGCCAAAAACATTCAGTACTTC.

This clonotype was detected a few times. The chain carries TRBV7-9 and TRBJ2-1, with 12 bases aligning to TRBD2. Germline CDR1 is SEHNR and CDR2 is FQNEAQ (reference sequence). CDR3 length: 17 residues. Unmatched junction bases numbered 7, after V lost 3 bases and J lost 4 bases. DNA for the CDR3: TGTGCCAGCAGCTTTGGGGGACTAGCGGGCCTATACAATGAGCAGTTCTTC. Amino acid sequence: CASSFGGLAGLYNEQFF.